The clone carrying this TCR beta chain was seen just once. Sequencing used immunoSEQ multiplex PCR; TCRdb keeps in-frame clones, though not all of them. Of approximately 97,000 clones listed, 85% to 95% are singletons. V lost 4 bases to trimming and J lost 3 bases; unmatched junction nucleotides: 3. The CDR3 covers 14 residues. The germline CDR1 and CDR2 sequences are SGHNT and YYREEE (reference sequence). These data come from a study of cytomegalovirus exposure and HLA in healthy donors. The clonotype was recovered from a young woman in good health and CMV-seropositive. The specimen was PBMCs. This chain connects TRBV5-4 to TRBJ1-4, with 7 bases matching TRBD1. CDR3 bases: TGTGCCAGCAGCCCGGGACAGCCTAATGAAAAACTGTTTTTT. Encoded protein: CASSPGQPNEKLFF.